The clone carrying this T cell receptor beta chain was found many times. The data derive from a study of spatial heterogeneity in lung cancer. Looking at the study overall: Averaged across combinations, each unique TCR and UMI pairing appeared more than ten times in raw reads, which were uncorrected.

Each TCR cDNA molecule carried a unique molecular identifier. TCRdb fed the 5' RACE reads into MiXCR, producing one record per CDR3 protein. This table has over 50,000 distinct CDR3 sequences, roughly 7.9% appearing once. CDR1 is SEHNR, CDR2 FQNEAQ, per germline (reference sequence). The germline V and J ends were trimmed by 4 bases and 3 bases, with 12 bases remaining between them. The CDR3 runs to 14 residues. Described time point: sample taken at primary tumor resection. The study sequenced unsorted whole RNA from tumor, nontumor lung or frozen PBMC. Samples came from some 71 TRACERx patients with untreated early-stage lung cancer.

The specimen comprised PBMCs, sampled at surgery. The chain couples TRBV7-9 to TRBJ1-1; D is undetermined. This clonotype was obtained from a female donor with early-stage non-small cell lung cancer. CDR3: CASSSRVSDTEAFF. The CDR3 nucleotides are TGTGCCAGCAGCTCCCGAGTCTCGGACACTGAAGCTTTCTTT.